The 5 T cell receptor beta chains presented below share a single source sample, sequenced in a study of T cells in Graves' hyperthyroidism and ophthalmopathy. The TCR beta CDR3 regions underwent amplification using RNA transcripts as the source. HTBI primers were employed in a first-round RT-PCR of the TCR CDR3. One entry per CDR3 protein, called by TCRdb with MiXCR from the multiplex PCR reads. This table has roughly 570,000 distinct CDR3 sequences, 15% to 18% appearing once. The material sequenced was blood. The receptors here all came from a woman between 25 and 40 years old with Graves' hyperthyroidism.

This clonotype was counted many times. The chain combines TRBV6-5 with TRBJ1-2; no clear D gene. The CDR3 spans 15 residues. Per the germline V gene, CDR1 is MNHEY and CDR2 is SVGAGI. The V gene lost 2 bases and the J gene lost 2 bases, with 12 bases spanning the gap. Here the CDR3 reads CASSYLPGKNYGYTF. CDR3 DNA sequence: TGTGCCAGCAGTTACCTTCCTGGGAAGAACTATGGCTACACCTTC.

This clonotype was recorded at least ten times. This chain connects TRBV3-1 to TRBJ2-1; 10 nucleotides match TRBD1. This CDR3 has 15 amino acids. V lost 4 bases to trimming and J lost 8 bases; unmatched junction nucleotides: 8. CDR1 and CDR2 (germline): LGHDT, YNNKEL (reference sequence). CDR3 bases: TGTGCCAGCAGCCCCGGGACAGGGGTTAGGGATGAGCAGTTCTTC. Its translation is CASSPGTGVRDEQFF.

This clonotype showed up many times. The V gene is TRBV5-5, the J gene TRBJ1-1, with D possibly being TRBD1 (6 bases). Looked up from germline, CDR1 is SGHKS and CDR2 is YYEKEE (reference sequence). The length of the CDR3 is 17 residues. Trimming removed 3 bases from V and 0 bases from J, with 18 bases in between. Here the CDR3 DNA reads TGTGCCAGCAGCTCCTCGTTGGGCGGGGGCCTGAACACTGAAGCTTTCTTT. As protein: CASSSSLGGGLNTEAFF.

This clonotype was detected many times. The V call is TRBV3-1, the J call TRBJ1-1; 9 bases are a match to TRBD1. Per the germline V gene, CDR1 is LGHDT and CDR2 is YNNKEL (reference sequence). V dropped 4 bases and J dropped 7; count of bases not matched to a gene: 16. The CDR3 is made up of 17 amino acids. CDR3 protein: CASSLRYTGGAWGEAFF. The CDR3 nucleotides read TGTGCCAGCAGCCTACGTTATACAGGGGGCGCCTGGGGTGAAGCTTTCTTT. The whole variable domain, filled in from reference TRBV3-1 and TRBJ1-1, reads DTAVSQTPKYLVTQMGNDKSIKCEQNLGHDTMYWYKQDSKKFLKIMFSYNNKELIINETVPNRFSPKSPDKAHLNLHINSLELGDSAVYFCASSLRYTGGAWGEAFFGQGTRLTVV.

The CDR3 nucleotides read TGCAGTGCTACTAAACGGCAACCCTACGAGCAGTACTTC. This sequence encodes CSATKRQPYEQYF. The J gene is TRBJ2-7, the V gene TRBV20-1; D not certain. Trimming stripped 4 bases from V and 2 bases from J, with 12 bases between. The germline V gene encodes CDR1 DFQATT and CDR2 SNEGSKA (reference sequence). This CDR3 has 13 amino acids.